This T cell receptor beta chain was obtained from a study of vaccination and CD4 T cells after COVID-19 (dated by TCRdb to about 2022). For the study in its entirety: The convalescent cohort included six males and four females, with two Hispanic individuals, seven Caucasians, two Asians and one multiracial person. Culture stimuli were overlapping spike peptide pools from SARS-CoV-2 and from the common cold coronaviruses HCoV-NL63, HCoV-OC43 and HCoV-229E. In roughly eleven COVID-19 convalescent patients and 4 infection-naive healthy vaccine recipients, the spike-specific CD4+ TCR repertoire before mRNA vaccination was compared with the repertoire after mRNA vaccination. Post-COVID blood samples from convalescent patients were collected a median of around 100 days after diagnosis, with a range of about 35 to 180 days. Control cultures received a CEFX viral epitope pool as the positive control, an HIV-1 Nef peptide pool as the negative control, or no peptide. Two doses of either the Pfizer-BioNTech BNT162b2 vaccine (n=8) or the Moderna mRNA-1273 vaccine (n=2) were administered to participants. Post-vaccine blood samples were collected a median of around 70 days after the second vaccine dose, ranging from about 14 to 241 days. In an earlier paper using these donors, memory CD4+ T cell crossreactivity between SARS-CoV-2 and common cold coronavirus spike proteins was assessed at the TCR clonotype level. Broad study findings and their caveats: An increase in the median number of SARS-CoV-2-reactive clonotypes from 20 to 25 after infection to a few dozen after vaccination was observed, but the change was not found to be significant. Among the post-vaccine SARS-CoV-2-reactive clones in convalescent patients, a median approximately 90% showed up only after vaccination, which suggests vaccine-specific priming. The study included relatively few convalescent patients and did not analyze early timepoints after natural infection. Nearly all vaccine-specific clones in convalescent patients (304 of 307) were mono-reactive for SARS-CoV-2 spike rather than cross-reactive with common cold coronaviruses.

In the case of this clonotype: The antigen it binds to is not known. No base quality information exists; no much larger clone differs at one position.

To prepare the library, PCR was applied. TCR sequencing of DNA from cultured CD4+ T cells used the Oncomine TCR Beta short-read assay at the Johns Hopkins FTIC core. The QIAamp micro DNA kit was used to extract genomic DNA from the cultured CD4+ T cells. Oncomine TCR Beta libraries made from cultured CD4+ T cells were pooled using unique dual indexes and sequenced on an Illumina iSeq 100. The published analysis was carried out like this. Non-productive sequences were filtered out, and CDR3s that did not start with C, did not end with F or W, or were shorter than 7 amino acids were discarded. Antigen-specific clonotypes were identified using the MANAFEST web application through comparison of peptide-stimulated wells with reference and other culture wells. To be called positive, a clone needed an FDR below 0.05, an odds ratio above 5, and a productive frequency above 0.1% in at least two of three replicate wells. A clonotype counted as cross-reactive if it showed significant expansion both in the SARS-CoV-2 spike wells and in at least one common cold coronavirus spike condition. Using R version 3.6.1, CDR3 homology was evaluated through Levenshtein distances (stringdist) along with unrooted phylogenetic trees (ape). TCRdb applied fastp at Q25 and MiXCR to the public reads, then kept only in-frame beta chains. Each CDR3 protein appears once, grouped with its most common genes and DNA. TCRdb's processing, not the study's, gives the V and J calls here. A total of approximately 1,300 distinct CDR3 sequences appear in this sample, about 47% of them only once. More than 65% of the sample is taken by the ten largest.

The treatment or condition label for this specimen denotes: roughly ten-day PBMC culture with coronavirus spike peptide pools or control peptides (ViraFEST assay). CD4+ T cells from unexposed donors were collected before the COVID-19 pandemic (2011-2018). To expand antigen-specific T cells with peptide pools and then pick out the expanded clonotypes through TCR sequencing, the study relied on the ViraFEST assay. Each well held 1.5 million to 2.5 million PBMCs cultured with roughly 9.2 ug/ml peptide pools in IMDM containing around 5.5% human AB serum and 10 IU/ml IL-2. Half of the culture medium was replaced with fresh IL-2-containing medium on days 3 and 7. After around 10 days of culture, CD4+ T cells were isolated by negative selection with the EasySep CD4+ T cell isolation kit. As cell number allowed, CD4+ T cells from unexposed donors were tested for reactivity to SARS-CoV-2 S and N and to four common cold coronavirus spike pools. PBMCs were separated from whole blood using Ficoll-Paque Plus gradient centrifugation and then either used fresh or cryopreserved at -140C. Triplicate wells were generally used for each culture condition. Leukapheresis product for the unexposed donors was purchased commercially.

The CDR3 goes from the cysteine to the phenylalanine over 14 residues. The retained sequence is limited to the CDR3, 42 bases, with the frame set at the first base. The germline ends are 6 bases apart after V is trimmed by 2 bases and J by 1 base. The CDR1 and CDR2 encoded by the germline V gene are ENHRY and SYGVKD. The material sequenced was CD4+ T cells from blood, cultured in vitro. The chain employs TRBV10-3 and TRBJ1-5; the D gene lacks a confident call. The source of this sequence is a human donor in good health. The DNA is as follows: TGTGCCATCAGTGAGACCACGAGCAATCAGCCCCAGCATTTT. This codes for CAISETTSNQPQHF.